This T cell receptor beta chain was found in a study of T cells in Graves' hyperthyroidism and ophthalmopathy. Study context: Staff took peripheral blood when the initial diagnosis was made, before any treatment began.

Patients were excluded because of uncontrolled infection, other autoimmune disease, pregnancy or lactation. Fresh peripheral blood, under 13 ml, was the source of the PBMCs. This clonotype was detected many times. Its antigen is not identified. The V end was cut by 2 bases, the J end by 8 bases, with 8 bases between. Germline assignment: CDR1 SGHRS and CDR2 YFSETQ. The CDR3 runs 12 residues. Regions amplified from RNA transcripts were the TCR beta CDR3 regions. The primer set for the first-round RT-PCR of the TCR CDR3 was HTBI. TCRdb recomputed calls from the multiplex PCR reads with MiXCR, one row per CDR3 protein. The sample carries around 340,000 distinct CDR3 sequences, 18% recorded once. Study-wide points: Blood shared most expanded thyroid clonotypes above 0.001.

The sample was blood. The chain has TRBV5-1 and TRBJ2-1, with unresolved D. The clonotype comes from a woman in her forties or fifties with Graves' hyperthyroidism. For the CDR3, the DNA is TGCGCCAGCAGCTTCTTAAGCGATGAGCAGTTCTTC. It yields the protein CASSFLSDEQFF.